Below are 8 T cell receptor beta chains sequenced from a single sample in a study of metastatic and nonmetastatic thyroid tumors. TCRdb re-processed the PCR reads through MiXCR. The repertoire holds about 32,000 clones, 7.4% seen once, with around two fifths in the top ten. No treatment had been given to any patient before thyroid surgery. The source material was blood. The receptors derive from a female donor with papillary thyroid cancer or a benign thyroid nodule (not recorded which). Some clones in this sample may be carry-over from other donors' samples.

Within the sample, this clone is medium-sized. The gene calls are TRBV30 and TRBJ1-5; D perhaps matches TRBD1 (5 bases). The CDR3 is 13 amino acids. Germline values: CDR1 GTSNPN, CDR2 SVGIG (reference sequence). The germline V and J ends were trimmed by 7 bases and 4 bases, with 14 bases remaining between them. This CDR3 reads CASSGHLNQPQHF. In DNA form, the CDR3 reads TGTGCCTCCTCCGGACACCTAAATCAGCCCCAGCATTTT.

This clone was found a few times. This may come from a read error, since a much larger clone is one base off. Other DNA sequences from this sample encode an identical CDR3 as well. CDR3 sequence: CSARPRQGGGETQYF. As DNA, the CDR3 is TGCAGTGCTAGACCCAGACAGGGAGGGGGGGAGACCCAGTACTTC. J is TRBJ2-5 and V is TRBV20-1; TRBD1 or TRBD2 may be the D gene (7 bases each). The CDR3 has 15 residues. Looked up from germline, CDR1 is DFQATT and CDR2 is SNEGSKA (reference sequence). V dropped 2 bases and J dropped 5 bases, with 18 bases sitting between them.

This clone showed up many times. The rearrangement links TRBV24-1 to TRBJ1-5; D is uncertain. Trimming took off 4 bases at V and 5 bases at J, with 11 bases between the two ends. In germline, CDR1 is KGHDR, CDR2 SFDVKD. This CDR3 contains 14 residues. The CDR3 loop is CATSESGPDQPQHF. The CDR3 nucleotides are TGTGCCACCAGTGAGTCCGGGCCTGATCAGCCCCAGCATTTT.

Points on this clone: This may arise from a read error, as a much more abundant clone is one base away. The DNA for the CDR3 is TGTGCCAGCAGCTTAAACTCGGGGCTTAGCAATCATCCCCAGCATTTT. It translates to CASSLNSGLSNHPQHF. The V gene is TRBV11-1, the J gene TRBJ1-5, with D possibly TRBD1 on 5 matching bases. The CDR3 sequence is 16 residues long. Germline CDR1 and CDR2: SGHAT and FQDESV (reference sequence).

This clone was observed many times. V is TRBV29-1 and J is TRBJ2-3, with D possibly TRBD2 on 5 matching bases. Trimming shortened V by 5 bases and J by 2 bases, and 5 bases separated the two germline ends. CDR1 is SQVTM and CDR2 is ANQGSEA in the germline V gene. The CDR3 has 11 amino acids. For the CDR3, the DNA is TGCAGCGTTCGGGACACAGATACGCAGTATTTT. Protein product: CSVRDTDTQYF.

This clone has ten or more counts. V is TRBV6-5 and J is TRBJ2-3, with 9 bases identical to TRBD2. This CDR3 is 18 amino acids long. V shed 1 base, J shed 0 bases, and the junction held 8 bases outside the gene matches. The germline V gene has CDR1 MNHEY and CDR2 SVGAGI. The CDR3 loop reads CASSYYSGTSFSTDTQYF. The DNA for the CDR3 is TGTGCCAGCAGTTACTATTCCGGGACTAGCTTTAGCACAGATACGCAGTATTTT.

With regard to this clone: This sequence may be a read error, since a much larger clone differs from it by one base. V and J are TRBV29-1 and TRBJ2-7; D gene uncertain. The CDR3 contains 17 residues. Trimming took off 1 base at V and 5 bases at J, with 24 bases between the two ends. Germline assignment: CDR1 SQVTM and CDR2 ANQGSEA. CDR3 bases: TGCAGCGTTGAAGCCCCTACGGTAACGTTCTGGAATGACGAGCAGTACTTC. Translation gives CSVEAPTVTFWNDEQYF.

At least ten counts were recorded for this clone. The chain recombines TRBV12-3 or TRBV12-4 with TRBJ1-1, with a tentative D call TRBD1 (6 bases). This CDR3 spans 15 amino acids. The ends were cut back, 6 bases at V and 4 bases at J, with 18 bases in the middle. CDR3 region: CASSTRQVVATEAFF. In DNA, the CDR3 is TGTGCCAGCAGCACCAGACAGGTTGTAGCCACTGAAGCTTTCTTT.